This TCR beta chain was found in a study of T cells in localized non-small cell lung cancer. Study results and caveats: Uninvolved adjacent lung had the highest recorded T cell clonality, with tumor below it. The appearance of a median roughly 53 of the top 100 tumor clones was seen in adjacent lung. It remains possible that heterogeneity exists, since only one tumor region was sequenced.

Assay used: immunoSEQ multiplex PCR; TCRdb lists only in-frame clones, some missing. The sample lists 35,000 to 45,000 clones; around nine tenths were seen once. V lost 9 bases to trimming and J lost 1 base; unmatched junction nucleotides: 8. CDR1 is SGHRS, CDR2 YFSETQ, per germline. The CDR3 is made up of 16 amino acids. This clone was observed a single time. No antigen is known for it. Source: peripheral blood, taken before any cancer treatment. The chain employs TRBV5-1 and TRBJ1-5; 12 bases line up with TRBD1. The clonotype originates from a female donor at least 60 years old with stage I squamous cell lung carcinoma. CDR3 nucleotides: TGCGCCAACTCCGGGACAGGGGGCAAAAGCAATCAGCCCCAGCATTTT. It yields the protein CANSGTGGKSNQPQHF.